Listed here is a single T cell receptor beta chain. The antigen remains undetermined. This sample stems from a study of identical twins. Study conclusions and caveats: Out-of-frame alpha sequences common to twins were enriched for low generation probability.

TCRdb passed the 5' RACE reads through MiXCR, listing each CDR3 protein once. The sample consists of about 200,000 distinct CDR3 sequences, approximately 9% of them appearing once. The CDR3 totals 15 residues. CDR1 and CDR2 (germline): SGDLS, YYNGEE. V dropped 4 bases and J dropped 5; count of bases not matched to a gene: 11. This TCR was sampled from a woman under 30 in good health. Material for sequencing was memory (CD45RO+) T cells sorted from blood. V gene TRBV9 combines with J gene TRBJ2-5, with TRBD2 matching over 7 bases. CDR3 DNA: TGTGCCAGCAGCAAAGATAGCGGGCTTAAGGAGACCCAGTACTTC. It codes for CASSKDSGLKETQYF.